A selection of T cell receptor beta chains follows, all from one sample in a study of blood T cell repertoires in COVID-19. The data were produced by immunoSEQ multiplex PCR, yet TCRdb's version contains in-frame clones alone and is incomplete. The sample lists approximately 200,000 clones; nearly 90% were seen once. The sequenced sample consisted of PBMCs or T cells enriched from blood (not recorded which). All receptors come from a man younger than 40 who had recovered from COVID-19. The CDR3 runs from the conserved cysteine through the conserved F or W. A D gene is named only where the DNA matches it firmly. Clone size is shown for a subset of rows, as once, few, many or a class of expanded clone.

cdr3_length j_call d_call clone_size v_call cdr3_nt cdr3_aa
14 TRBJ1-1 . . TRBV7-8 TGTGCCAGCCGAAGGGACACAGAGAACACTGAAGCTTTCTTT CASRRDTENTEAFF
15 TRBJ2-3 . . TRBV5-4 TGTGCCAGCACCACCAGGGTCCTTAGCACAGATACGCAGTATTTT CASTTRVLSTDTQYF
14 TRBJ2-7 . few TRBV10-3 TGTGCCATCAGTGAGTCGATGGCCTCCTACGAGCAGTACTTC CAISESMASYEQYF
14 TRBJ1-2 . . TRBV5-5 TGTGCCAGCAGCCCGGTCGGTCTTGCCTATGGCTACACCTTC CASSPVGLAYGYTF
15 TRBJ2-1 TRBD2 . TRBV18 TGTGCCAGCTCATCCAGCGGGGGGGTGATTCATGAGCAGTTCTTC CASSSSGGVIHEQFF
13 TRBJ1-3 . . TRBV4-2 TGTGCCAGCAGCCAAGACCCGGGAAACACCATATATTTT CASSQDPGNTIYF
15 TRBJ1-4 . . TRBV24-1 TGTGCCACCAGTGACCCGGAGACAACTAATGAAAAACTGTTTTTT CATSDPETTNEKLFF
15 TRBJ2-3 . few TRBV7-2 TGTGCCAGCAGCCCACTCGGCAGGTCCACAGATACGCAGTATTTT CASSPLGRSTDTQYF
15 TRBJ1-4 . . TRBV5-5 TGTGCCAGCAGCTTGGAGGGGGTAGTAGAGGAAAAACTGTTTTTT CASSLEGVVEEKLFF
13 TRBJ2-7 TRBD1 . TRBV30 TGTGCCTGGAGTCGGGACAGACCCTACGAGCAGTACTTC CAWSRDRPYEQYF
15 TRBJ1-5 . . TRBV27 TGTGCCAGCAGTTTACGGGGAATTAGCAATCAGCCCCAGCATTTT CASSLRGISNQPQHF
12 TRBJ2-3 . . TRBV10-3 TGTGCCATCAGTGCAGGGGGGGATACGCAGTATTTT CAISAGGDTQYF
14 TRBJ1-1 TRBD1 . TRBV18 TGTGCCAGCTCACGAGGACAGGGTAGCACTGAAGCTTTCTTT CASSRGQGSTEAFF
16 TRBJ2-3 . once TRBV7-9 TGTGCCAGCAGCTTAGGTTTGCGGGGTATCACAGATACGCAGTATTTT CASSLGLRGITDTQYF
14 TRBJ1-2 . . TRBV5-1 TGCGCCAGCAGCTTGTCCCAGACTAACTATGGCTACACCTTC CASSLSQTNYGYTF
12 TRBJ2-4 TRBD1 once TRBV3-1/TRBV3-2 TGTGCCAGCAGCCAAGGCGGGGACAGGGGTTACTTC CASSQGGDRGYF
14 TRBJ1-1 . . TRBV7-2 TGTGCCAGCAGCTTAGCGGCAGGGAACACTGAAGCTTTCTTT CASSLAAGNTEAFF
15 TRBJ2-5 . few TRBV5-6 TGTGCCAGCAGCTTGGCGACAGGGAGGCAAGAGACCCAGTACTTC CASSLATGRQETQYF
19 TRBJ2-7 TRBD2 . TRBV6-2/TRBV6-3 TGTGCCAGCAGTTACTCTACTACTACTAGCGGGAGGGCCTTCCACGAGCAGTACTTC CASSYSTTTSGRAFHEQYF
15 TRBJ2-5 TRBD1 . TRBV5-1 TGCGCCAGCAGCTTGGCTGGGACAGGGCAAGAGACCCAGTACTTC CASSLAGTGQETQYF
14 TRBJ2-3 . . TRBV5-8 TGTGCCAGCAGCTTGGCGGAGGTCACAGATACGCAGTATTTT CASSLAEVTDTQYF
13 TRBJ2-7 . . TRBV2 TGTGCCAGCAGCGAGGTACCCGGCTACGAGCAGTACTTC CASSEVPGYEQYF
13 TRBJ1-5 . . TRBV5-1 TGCGCCTCCAGACCCGAGACAAATCAGCCCCAGCATTTT CASRPETNQPQHF
16 TRBJ1-4 TRBD1 . TRBV7-8 TGTGCCAGCAGCTTAGGGAAAGACAGGGTAGGGGAAAAACTGTTTTTT CASSLGKDRVGEKLFF
12 TRBJ1-1 . once TRBV12-3/TRBV12-4 TGTGCCAGCAGAATCCCTGCGGGCCCGACTTTCTTT CASRIPAGPTFF
16 TRBJ2-5 TRBD2 . TRBV2 TGTGCCAGCAGTGGAAACCGAGCGGGGGGACAAGAGACCCAGTACTTC CASSGNRAGGQETQYF
12 TRBJ1-2 . . TRBV29-1 TGCAGCGTTCAGGACAGTAACTATGGCTACACCTTC CSVQDSNYGYTF
17 TRBJ2-7 TRBD1 . TRBV29-1 TGCAGCGCCAAGGGGGGTGACAGGGGCAAAACTTTCTACGAGCAGTACTTC CSAKGGDRGKTFYEQYF
14 TRBJ1-1 TRBD1 . TRBV10-3 TGTGCCATCAGCCGGACAGGGTTGAACACTGAAGCTTTCTTT CAISRTGLNTEAFF
16 TRBJ1-3 TRBD1 . TRBV28 TGTGCCAGCAGTTTACTCCGGACAGGGTCTGGAAACACCATATATTTT CASSLLRTGSGNTIYF
15 TRBJ2-2 TRBD1 few TRBV5-1 TGCGCCAGCAGCCGGGAGACAGGGGGAGACGGGGAGCTGTTTTTT CASSRETGGDGELFF
14 TRBJ1-5 . . TRBV30 TGTGCCTGGAGTGAGGAACAGTTAAATCAGCCCCAGCATTTT CAWSEEQLNQPQHF
16 TRBJ1-2 TRBD1 . TRBV6-5 TGTGCCAGCAGTTACACCCCGGGACAGTCTCCCTATGGCTACACCTTC CASSYTPGQSPYGYTF
15 TRBJ2-5 TRBD2 . TRBV19 TGTGCCAGTAACTCCGGGACTAAGGTCCAAGAGACCCAGTACTTC CASNSGTKVQETQYF
13 TRBJ1-1 . . TRBV9 TGTGCCAGCAGCCCTAAAAACAGCATTGAAGCTTTCTTT CASSPKNSIEAFF
18 TRBJ1-2 . once TRBV11-3 TGTGCCAGCAGCTTAGGACAGGATCATGACTTTTTAAACTATGGCTACACCTTC CASSLGQDHDFLNYGYTF
15 TRBJ2-1 . . TRBV27 TGTGCCAGCAGTTTATCGAATAGCGGTTACAATGAGCAGTTCTTC CASSLSNSGYNEQFF
17 TRBJ2-7 TRBD2 . TRBV18 TGTGCCAGCTCGCCGGGACTAGCGGGAGTGGGGGCATCCGAGCAGTACTTC CASSPGLAGVGASEQYF
16 TRBJ2-7 TRBD2 . TRBV30 TGTGCCTGGAGAACTTCGGGACTAGCGGGAGGGGGTGAGCAGTACTTC CAWRTSGLAGGGEQYF
14 TRBJ1-1 . . TRBV2 TGTGTCATCCCTATGTTGAGCGGGAACACTGAAGCTTTCTTT CVIPMLSGNTEAFF
12 TRBJ2-7 . . TRBV28 TGTGCCAGTAATACAGGCTCCTACGAGCAGTACTTC CASNTGSYEQYF
14 TRBJ1-3 . . TRBV18 TGTGCCAGCTCACCGACAGAAACTGGAAACACCATATATTTT CASSPTETGNTIYF
13 TRBJ2-7 TRBD1 . TRBV7-6 TGTGCCAGCAGCGGACAGGGATCCTACGAGCAGTACTTC CASSGQGSYEQYF
14 TRBJ1-1 TRBD1 . TRBV6-5 TGTGCCAGCAGATTGACAGGGGGCTTGACTGAAGCTTTCTTT CASRLTGGLTEAFF
19 TRBJ2-6 TRBD1 once TRBV19 TGTGCCAGTACCCCATCAACGGGGACAGGATCCTCTGGGGCCAACGTCCTGACTTTC CASTPSTGTGSSGANVLTF
19 TRBJ2-3 TRBD2 . TRBV4-3 TGCGCCAGCAGCCAAGCCGGACTAGCGGGGACCAGCCTTCGAGATACGCAGTATTTT CASSQAGLAGTSLRDTQYF
15 TRBJ2-1 TRBD2 . TRBV3-1/TRBV3-2 TGTGCCAGCAGCTGGGGGAGCGGGGGGATGAAGGGGCAGTTCTTC CASSWGSGGMKGQFF
15 TRBJ2-2 . . TRBV11-2 TGTGCCAGCAGCCCCGGCCTAACAGGGTCCGGGGAGCTGTTTTTT CASSPGLTGSGELFF